These 10 T cell receptor beta chains share one sample of origin, sequenced in a study of T cell responses to AZD1222 COVID-19 vaccine. The protocol was immunoSEQ multiplex PCR, while the TCRdb copy is restricted to in-frame clones and leaves out a portion. This table holds approximately 220,000 clones, about 92% found once. The source material was peripheral blood, sampled on day 0 of MenACWY control vaccination. The receptor set was obtained from an adult in good health.

This rearrangement joins TRBV2 to TRBJ2-3, with D possibly matching TRBD1 (6 bases). The CDR3 contains 14 residues. The V end lost 6 bases, the J end lost 0 bases, and 10 bases lay between the germline ends. Looked up from germline, CDR1 is SNHLY and CDR2 is FYNNEI. The CDR3 is CASRLTGSTDTQYF. In DNA form, the CDR3 reads TGTGCCAGCAGGTTAACAGGGAGCACAGATACGCAGTATTTT.

CDR3: CASSPGTGVSPLHF. In DNA, the CDR3 is TGTGCCAGCAGCCCAGGGACTGGGGTTTCACCCCTCCACTTT. The V and J genes are TRBV7-8 and TRBJ1-6; D may be TRBD1 (5 bases). V dropped 5 bases and J dropped 9 bases, with 14 bases sitting between them. CDR3 length: 14 residues. Per germline, CDR1 SGHVS and CDR2 FQNEAQ.

This CDR3 is CASSSGGVPQHF. In nucleotides, the CDR3 is TGTGCCAGCAGTTCAGGGGGTGTGCCCCAGCATTTT. The chain has TRBV28 and TRBJ1-5, with TRBD1 matching over 7 bases. The V gene's germline CDR1 is MDHEN and CDR2 SYDVKM. CDR3 length equals 12 residues. V trimming: 4 bases; J trimming: 9 bases; junction bases outside the gene matches: 3.

This chain links TRBV4-2 with TRBJ1-1; perhaps TRBD1 as D (6 bases). The CDR3 runs to 14 residues. Germline V gene lookup returns CDR1 LGHNA and CDR2 YNFKEQ. V shed 4 bases and J shed 6 bases, with 15 bases lying between them. CDR3 in DNA: TGTGCCAGCAGCCTGCAGGGGACTGGCGCTGAAGCTTTCTTT. Translating gives CASSLQGTGAEAFF.

V and J are TRBV2 and TRBJ1-1; D is ambiguous. Germline CDR1 SNHLY, CDR2 FYNNEI. CDR3 length equals 11 residues. V lost 10 bases to trimming and J lost 3 bases, with 9 bases between them. CDR3 sequence (DNA): TGTGCCACCTCCGCGGACACTGAAGCTTTCTTT. The encoded protein is CATSADTEAFF.

The V call is TRBV7-9, the J call TRBJ2-5; tentatively, D is TRBD1 (5 bases). V was shortened by 5 bases and J by 4 bases, with 14 bases between the two germline ends. CDR3 size: 14 residues. CDR1 and CDR2 (germline): SEHNR, FQNEAQ (reference sequence). This CDR3 reads CASSPATRVETQYF. DNA for the CDR3: TGTGCCAGCAGCCCGGCTACCAGGGTAGAGACCCAGTACTTC.

Only one count was recorded for this clone. V usage is TRBV9 and J usage is TRBJ1-3; a possible D gene is TRBD1 (5 bases). V was clipped by 1 base and J by 0 bases, with 5 bases between them. From germline, CDR1 is SGDLS and CDR2 YYNGEE. The CDR3 extends over 14 amino acids. CDR3: CASSVQGSGNTIYF. The CDR3 DNA reads as TGTGCCAGCAGCGTACAGGGCTCTGGAAACACCATATATTTT.

V usage is TRBV6-5 and J usage is TRBJ1-5, with D possibly matching TRBD1 (5 bases). Germline loops: CDR1 MNHEY, CDR2 SVGAGI. The CDR3 totals 14 residues. The germline V and J ends were trimmed by 7 bases and 3 bases, with 13 bases remaining between them. CDR3 sequence: CASNPGGSNQPQHF. The CDR3 nucleotides read TGTGCCAGCAACCCCGGGGGTTCCAATCAGCCCCAGCATTTT.

The chain has TRBV2 and TRBJ1-2; maybe TRBD1 (5 bases). The ends were cut back, 7 bases at V and 0 bases at J, with 12 bases in the middle. There are 14 residues in the CDR3. The germline CDR1 and CDR2 sequences are SNHLY and FYNNEI. The CDR3 nucleotides are TGTGCCAGCAAGGGGAGGCCGACTAACTATGGCTACACCTTC. It specifies CASKGRPTNYGYTF. Filled out from reference TRBV2 and TRBJ1-2, the complete variable domain reads EPEVTQTPSHQVTQMGQEVILRCVPISNHLYFYWYRQILGQKVEFLVSFYNNEISEKSEIFDDQFSVERPDGSNFTLKIRSTKLEDSAMYFCASKGRPTNYGYTFGSGTRLTVV.

This chain uses TRBV12-3 or TRBV12-4 with TRBJ1-2, with 7 bases matching TRBD1. This CDR3 spans 13 amino acids. The junction had 6 bases not matched to a gene; V was cut back by 7 bases and J by 4 bases. DNA for the CDR3: TGTGCCAGCACTCTAGGACAGGTCTATGGCTACACCTTC. Translated, it gives CASTLGQVYGYTF.